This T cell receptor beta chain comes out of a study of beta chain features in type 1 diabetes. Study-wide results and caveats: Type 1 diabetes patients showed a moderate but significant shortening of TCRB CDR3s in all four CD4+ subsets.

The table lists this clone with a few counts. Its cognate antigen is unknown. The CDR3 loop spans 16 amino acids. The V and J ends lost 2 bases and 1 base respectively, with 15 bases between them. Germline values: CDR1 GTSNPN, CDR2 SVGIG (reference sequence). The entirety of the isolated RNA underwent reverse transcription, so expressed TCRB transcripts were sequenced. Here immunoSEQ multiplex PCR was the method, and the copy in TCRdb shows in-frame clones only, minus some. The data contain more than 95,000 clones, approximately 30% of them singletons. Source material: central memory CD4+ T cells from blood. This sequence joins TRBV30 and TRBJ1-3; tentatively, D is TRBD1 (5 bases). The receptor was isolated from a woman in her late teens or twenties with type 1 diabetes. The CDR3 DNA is TGTGCCTGGAGTCTCGGGGGATCGGGGTCTGGAAACACCATATATTTT. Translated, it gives CAWSLGGSGSGNTIYF.